This record looks at one T cell receptor beta chain sequence and its context. The sample originates from a study of control samples from healthy donors and cancer patients. The protocol was immunoSEQ multiplex PCR, while the TCRdb copy is restricted to in-frame clones and leaves out a portion. In the table there are under 70,000 clones, 90% of which are singletons. Deletions cut 9 bases from V and 8 bases from J, with 10 bases between. The CDR3 is 10 residues long. Sequenced: PBMCs. The chain recombines TRBV23-1 with TRBJ1-2, with D possibly TRBD1 on 5 matching bases. TRBV23-1 is treated as an ORF (open reading frame) with a function not yet certain. The sequence was obtained from a woman between 50 and 59 years old with colorectal cancer. The CDR3 DNA is TGCGCCAGTGGTGGGGGGGGCTACACCTTC. Amino acid sequence: CASGGGGYTF.